These 22 T cell receptor beta chains came from one sample sequenced in a study of cytomegalovirus exposure and HLA in healthy donors. Use of 60 Vbeta and 13 Jbeta primers characterized the PCR. The method was immunoSEQ multiplex PCR; TCRdb's version includes in-frame clones alone and lacks a portion of them. The table lists some 150,000 clones, roughly 80% of them singletons, with roughly 6.7% in the top ten. Sequenced material: PBMCs. These receptors were taken from a woman between 40 and 50 years old in good health and CMV-seropositive.

The chain recombines TRBV19 with TRBJ1-5; tentatively, D is TRBD1 (5 bases). The germline CDR1 and CDR2 sequences are LNHDA and SQIVND (reference sequence). The CDR3 extends over 12 amino acids. Trimming stripped 9 bases from V and 9 bases from J, with 15 bases between. This chain's CDR3 is CARARGFRPQHF. CDR3 DNA: TGTGCCAGGGCAAGGGGATTCCGGCCCCAGCATTTT.

The chain is built from TRBV6-1 and TRBJ1-5; D call uncertain. CDR1 and CDR2 (germline): MNHNS, SASEGT. Trimming shortened V by 6 bases and J by 4 bases, and 10 bases separated the two germline ends. CDR3 length equals 13 residues. As DNA, the CDR3 is TGTGCCAGCAGAGCCTTCGGGAATCAGCCCCAGCATTTT. Translating it yields CASRAFGNQPQHF.

Remarks on this clone: The junction departs from the called germline gene at one end, perhaps through a read error. The chain has TRBV6-5 and TRBJ2-1; TRBD2 might be the D (6 bases). The CDR3 extends over 14 amino acids. The germline V gene encodes CDR1 MNHEY and CDR2 SVGAGI. Here the CDR3 reads CATLAGTWANGQFF. The CDR3 DNA reads TGTGCCACCTTAGCCGGGACTTGGGCGAATGGGCAGTTCTTC.

This clone has only a few counts. The V and J genes are TRBV9 and TRBJ2-2, with 11 bases matching TRBD1. CDR1 and CDR2 (germline): SGDLS, YYNGEE. This CDR3 spans 16 amino acids. J gave up 5 bases and V 1 base, and 4 bases lay outside the gene matches. CDR3 sequence (DNA): TGTGCCAGCAGCGTATCCGGGACAGGGGGGACCGGGGAGCTGTTTTTT. Its translation is CASSVSGTGGTGELFF.

V is TRBV10-2 and J is TRBJ2-7; 12 bases agree with TRBD2. J gave up 6 bases and V 6 bases, and 6 bases lay outside the gene matches. This CDR3 is built from 14 residues. Germline CDR1 WSHSY, CDR2 SAAADI. The CDR3 region is CASRGTSGLGEQYF. The DNA for the CDR3 is TGCGCCAGCAGAGGGACTAGCGGGTTGGGCGAGCAGTACTTC.

The chain combines TRBV7-9 with TRBJ1-4; unclear D gene. The V gene's germline CDR1 is SEHNR and CDR2 FQNEAQ (reference sequence). The V end lost 1 base, the J end lost 10 bases, and 25 bases lay between the germline ends. The CDR3 consists of 18 residues. The CDR3 DNA reads TGTGCCAGCAGCTTAGGGTCACAGATGGGTCCGCCGGAGGGAAAACTGTTTTTT. It is translated as CASSLGSQMGPPEGKLFF.

The chain joins TRBV19 to TRBJ2-6; D is perhaps TRBD1 (6 bases). Germline assignment: CDR1 LNHDA and CDR2 SQIVND (reference sequence). V lost 4 bases and J lost 4, with 20 bases in between. The length of the CDR3 is 18 residues. In nucleotides, the CDR3 is TGTGCCAGTAGTAATATGGGCAGGCCAGGGGAGGGGGCCAACGTCCTGACTTTC. This codes for CASSNMGRPGEGANVLTF.

The rearrangement uses TRBV6-5 and TRBJ2-3; 9 positions match TRBD1. Germline CDR1 reads MNHEY; CDR2 reads SVGAGI. V dropped 4 bases and J dropped 2; count of bases not matched to a gene: 4. The CDR3 covers 15 residues. CDR3 protein: CASSSRDRDTDTQYF. CDR3 DNA: TGTGCCAGCAGTTCACGGGACAGGGACACAGATACGCAGTATTTT.

The chain couples TRBV28 to TRBJ2-5; D gene ambiguous. TRBJ2-7 matches the DNA end more closely, so the J call is doubtful. Germline values: CDR1 MDHEN, CDR2 SYDVKM. CDR3 length: 12 residues. DNA for the CDR3: TGTGCCAGCAGTATCCTTCCTCTCGAGCAGTACTTC. It encodes CASSILPLEQYF.

This sequence joins TRBV15 and TRBJ2-7; D is unresolved. CDR1 is LNHNV, CDR2 YYDKDF, per germline (reference sequence). This CDR3 is built from 15 residues. V was clipped by 0 bases and J by 3 bases, with 12 bases between them. In DNA, the CDR3 is TGTGCCACCAGCAGAGACCCAGGAATCTACTACGAGCAGTACTTC. It specifies CATSRDPGIYYEQYF.

This clone appeared once. This chain uses TRBV28 with TRBJ1-4, with 9 bases lining up with TRBD1. This CDR3 spans 16 amino acids. Germline-derived CDR1 and CDR2 are MDHEN and SYDVKM. V trimming: 5 bases; J trimming: 5 bases; junction bases outside the gene matches: 9. The CDR3 DNA is TGTGCCAGCAGTAACTCGGGACAGGGAGGAAATGAAAAACTGTTTTTT. The encoded protein is CASSNSGQGGNEKLFF.

The chain couples TRBV5-1 to TRBJ1-2, with D perhaps matching TRBD1 (5 bases). From germline, CDR1 is SGHRS and CDR2 YFSETQ. V lost 4 bases to trimming and J lost 2 bases, with 15 bases between them. The CDR3 has 15 amino acids. In nucleotides, the CDR3 is TGCGCCAGCAGCCCCGGACAAAATCAAAACTATGGCTACACCTTC. As protein: CASSPGQNQNYGYTF.

This rearrangement joins TRBV10-2 to TRBJ1-2, with D tentatively TRBD1 (5 bases). V was trimmed by 0 bases and J by 4 bases, leaving 12 bases between them. The germline gives CDR1 WSHSY, CDR2 SAAADI. This CDR3 contains 15 residues. CDR3 nucleotides: TGCGCCAGCAGTGAGTCGCGCGGGGGTCCCTATGGCTACACCTTC. Its translation is CASSESRGGPYGYTF.

The chain employs TRBV18 and TRBJ1-4, with 8 bases fitting TRBD1. This CDR3 is built from 15 residues. Germline V gene data show CDR1 as KGHSH and CDR2 as LQKENI. J lost 5 bases, V lost 3 bases, and 5 bases had no gene match. CDR3 sequence reads: CASSPPRGPNEKLFF. The CDR3 bases are TGTGCCAGCTCACCGCCCAGGGGGCCCAATGAAAAACTGTTTTTT. Full variable domain (missing parts from reference TRBV18 and TRBJ1-4): NAGVMQNPRHLVRRRGQEARLRCSPMKGHSHVYWYRQLPEEGLKFMVYLQKENIIDESGMPKERFSAEFPKEGPSILRIQQVVRGDSAAYFCASSPPRGPNEKLFFGSGTQLSVL.

This chain uses TRBV29-1 with TRBJ1-1; a possible D gene is TRBD1 (5 bases). Germline V CDR1 and CDR2: SQVTM, ANQGSEA. Trimming left V 4 bases short and J 12 bases short, with 15 bases between. CDR3 length: 11 amino acids. The CDR3 bases are TGCAGCGTTGTAACGGGGGTCTTGACTTTCTTT. Translating gives CSVVTGVLTFF. Using reference TRBV29-1 and TRBJ1-1 for the parts outside the CDR3, the full variable domain is SAVISQKPSRDICQRGTSLTIQCQVDSQVTMMFWYRQQPGQSLTLIATANQGSEATYESGFVIDKFPISRPNLTFSTLTVSNMSPEDSSIYLCSVVTGVLTFFGQGTRLTVV.

The gene calls are TRBV19 and TRBJ1-3; 7 nucleotides agree with TRBD1. Germline-derived CDR1 and CDR2 are LNHDA and SQIVND (reference sequence). The CDR3 is 16 amino acids. V trimming: 2 bases; J trimming: 7 bases; junction bases outside the gene matches: 11. The CDR3 sequence is CASSIISGQLWNTIYF. The CDR3 bases are TGTGCCAGTAGTATAATCTCGGGACAGCTGTGGAACACCATATATTTT.

The genes are TRBV7-3 and TRBJ1-2; D is perhaps TRBD1 (5 bases). Germline CDR1 and CDR2: SGHTA and FQGTGA. V was cut by 5 bases and J by 6 bases, with 13 bases left in between. CDR3 size: 13 residues. The CDR3 DNA reads as TGTGCCAGCAGCCCCCGCGGGGGAAATGGCTACACCTTC. It specifies CASSPRGGNGYTF.

The chain couples TRBV6-1 to TRBJ1-5, with 8 bases matching TRBD1. Germline V gene data show CDR1 as MNHNS and CDR2 as SASEGT. The V segment lost 3 bases and the J segment 6 bases; nucleotides outside the gene matches: 4. The CDR3 spans 14 residues. The CDR3 region is CASSETGVGQPQHF. CDR3 DNA sequence: TGTGCCAGCAGTGAGACAGGGGTGGGTCAGCCCCAGCATTTT.

V is TRBV7-3 and J is TRBJ2-1; D not resolved. Trimming left V 2 bases short and J 4 bases short, with 6 bases between. The CDR3 length is 13 residues. Germline values: CDR1 SGHTA, CDR2 FQGTGA. The CDR3 coding sequence is TGTGCCAGCAGCTTAGACAATTACAATGAGCAGTTCTTC. Its protein is CASSLDNYNEQFF.

A few counts support this clone. The V gene is TRBV28, the J gene TRBJ1-2, with D possibly TRBD1 on 6 matching bases. CDR1 and CDR2 (germline): MDHEN, SYDVKM. The CDR3 loop spans 15 amino acids. V lost 5 bases, J lost 8 bases, and 21 bases lay in between. The CDR3: CASSITLRGYEGYTF. CDR3 in DNA: TGTGCCAGCAGTATTACCCTCAGGGGATATGAGGGCTACACCTTC.

V and J are TRBV2 and TRBJ2-3; 9 bases agree with TRBD1. J was trimmed by 5 bases and V by 7 bases; bases with no gene match: 13. Germline V CDR1 and CDR2: SNHLY, FYNNEI. The CDR3 is 16 amino acids. The CDR3 DNA reads TGTGCCAGCAACCTACAGGGGGCAAAATCAAGAGATACGCAGTATTTT. This encodes CASNLQGAKSRDTQYF.

The CDR3 region has the DNA TGCGCCAGCAGCCAAGTTCCTAGCGGGGGGAGCTCCTACGAGCAGTACTTC. This sequence encodes CASSQVPSGGSSYEQYF. The chain couples TRBV4-1 to TRBJ2-7; 11 positions match TRBD2. J gave up 0 bases and V 1 base, and 5 bases lay outside the gene matches. Germline loops: CDR1 MGHRA, CDR2 YSYEKL. The CDR3 runs 17 residues.